This T cell receptor beta chain appears in the sequencing data of a study of cytomegalovirus exposure and HLA in healthy donors. Germline V gene data show CDR1 as SGHAT and CDR2 as FQNNGV. CDR3 length: 15 residues. Trimming took off 3 bases at V and 3 bases at J, with 12 bases between the two ends. Profiling relied on immunoSEQ multiplex PCR, and the TCRdb table lists in-frame clones only, not all of them. The repertoire holds 150,000 or so clones, roughly 84% seen once, with 10% in the top ten. The sample was PBMCs. The source of this sequence is a man aged 25 to 40 in good health and CMV-seropositive. This chain joins TRBV11-2 and TRBJ1-3, with no clear D. The chain's CDR3 is CASSFTPGDGNTIYF. CDR3 sequence (DNA): TGTGCCAGCAGCTTTACTCCGGGTGATGGAAACACCATATATTTT.